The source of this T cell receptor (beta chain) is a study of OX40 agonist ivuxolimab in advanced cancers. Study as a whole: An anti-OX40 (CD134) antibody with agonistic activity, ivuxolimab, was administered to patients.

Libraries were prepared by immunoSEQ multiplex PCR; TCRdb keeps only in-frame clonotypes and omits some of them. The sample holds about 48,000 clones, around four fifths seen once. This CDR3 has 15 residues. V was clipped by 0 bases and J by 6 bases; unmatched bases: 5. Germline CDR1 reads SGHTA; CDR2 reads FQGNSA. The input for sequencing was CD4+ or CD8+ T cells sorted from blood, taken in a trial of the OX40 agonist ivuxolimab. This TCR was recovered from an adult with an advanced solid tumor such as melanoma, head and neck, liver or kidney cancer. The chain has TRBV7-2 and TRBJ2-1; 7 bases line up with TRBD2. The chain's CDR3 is CASSLAGGSRNEQFF. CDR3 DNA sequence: TGTGCCAGCAGCTTAGCGGGAGGGTCCCGCAATGAGCAGTTCTTC.